The 2 T cell receptor beta chains below come from one sample, sequenced in a study of Tregs in tolerant kidney transplant recipients (dated by TCRdb to the late 2010s). The time point label for this specimen denotes: blood sample drawn before combined kidney and bone marrow transplant. For bulk CFSE mixed lymphocyte reactions, CFSE-labeled recipient PBMCs were cocultured for six to seven days with irradiated donor PBMCs, after which the cells were stained for CD3/CD4/CD8 and FACS-sorted. The library was made by the immunoSEQ multiplex PCR assay. As stored in TCRdb, this immuneACCESS dataset retains in-frame rearrangements with V and J assigned. A fraction of the clones does not appear; measured against another copy, unresolved V genes explain less than half of the discrepancy, and the remainder lacks a known reason. For this sample there are around 15,000 clones; over 40% appear just once. The ten largest make up roughly 3% of the sample.

What these receptors recognize is not known. The material sequenced was CD4+ T cells from blood cultured with allogeneic cells, taken before the transplant. The receptors originated from a human patient who received a combined kidney and bone marrow transplant.

This clone was observed a single time. This chain links TRBV19 with TRBJ1-1; no firm D call. The CDR3 contains 13 residues. From germline, CDR1 is LNHDA and CDR2 SQIVND (reference sequence). V was shortened by 5 bases and J by 1 base, with 8 bases between the two germline ends. The CDR3, as DNA: TGTGCCAGTAGTGAGGGCGGGAACACTGAAGCTTTCTTT. Amino acid sequence: CASSEGGNTEAFF.

The chain has TRBV7-9 and TRBJ1-2; D perhaps matches TRBD1 (5 bases). Germline V gene data show CDR1 as SEHNR and CDR2 as FQNEAQ (reference sequence). The length of the CDR3 is 16 residues. Deletions cut 5 bases from V and 8 bases from J, with 24 bases between. CDR3 DNA: TGTGCCAGCAGCCCAGGTTGGGGAGGGGAGGCGTCCGGCTACACCTTC. Amino acids: CASSPGWGGEASGYTF.